The 27 T cell receptor beta chains in this list originate from one sample, sequenced in a study of blood T cell repertoires in COVID-19. The protocol was immunoSEQ multiplex PCR, while the TCRdb copy is restricted to in-frame clones and leaves out a portion. In the table there are fewer than 250,000 clones, roughly four fifths of which are singletons. The specimen was peripheral blood. The receptors come from a woman between 35 and 50 years old with acute or convalescent COVID-19.

The V call is TRBV27, the J call TRBJ1-3; D is unclear. Germline CDR1 is MNHEY and CDR2 is SMNVEV (reference sequence). V lost 5 bases and J lost 0, with 8 bases in between. The CDR3 is 14 amino acids. The CDR3 region has the DNA TGTGCCAGCAGTCTTCGGTCCTCTGGAAACACCATATATTTT. It codes for CASSLRSSGNTIYF.

This clone was seen once. This sequence joins TRBV6-6 and TRBJ1-5, with TRBD1 matching 7 bases. Trimming at V came to 7 bases and at J to 9 bases, leaving 18 bases not matched to a gene. This CDR3 spans 16 amino acids. Per germline, CDR1 MNHNY and CDR2 SVGAGI (reference sequence). This CDR3 is CASTSLERGPGGPQHF. The DNA of the CDR3 is TGTGCCAGCACCTCCCTAGAGAGGGGGCCGGGCGGGCCCCAGCATTTT.

The chain is built from TRBV5-1 and TRBJ1-3; TRBD1 might be the D (6 bases). The CDR3 covers 15 residues. Trimming shortened V by 1 base and J by 3 bases, and 11 bases separated the two germline ends. Germline CDR1 and CDR2: SGHRS and YFSETQ. DNA for the CDR3: TGCGCCAGCAGCTTGCAGGGGTTGGATGGAAACACCATATATTTT. It encodes CASSLQGLDGNTIYF.

This chain joins TRBV5-1 and TRBJ1-3; the D gene is possibly TRBD1 (6 bases). Trimming removed 0 bases at V and 7 bases at J, with 8 bases between. CDR3 size: 13 residues. Germline-derived CDR1 and CDR2 are SGHRS and YFSETQ. Written as DNA, the CDR3 is TGCGCCAGCAGCTTGGGGACAGAGAACACCATATATTTT. It yields the protein CASSLGTENTIYF.

The J gene is TRBJ1-4, the V gene TRBV11-2, with TRBD1 matching over 7 bases. V gave up 2 bases and J gave up 2 bases; unmatched junction bases: 5. The germline CDR1 and CDR2 sequences are SGHAT and FQNNGV. The CDR3 consists of 16 residues. CDR3 sequence reads: CASSLNTGATNEKLFF. CDR3 coding DNA: TGTGCCAGCAGCTTAAATACAGGGGCGACTAATGAAAAACTGTTTTTT.

V usage is TRBV10-2 and J usage is TRBJ2-3; D not certain. CDR1 is WSHSY, CDR2 SAAADI, per germline. This CDR3 contains 14 residues. The V end lost 5 bases, the J end lost 0 bases, and 9 bases lay between the germline ends. The CDR3 region is CASSFSASTDTQYF. DNA of the CDR3: TGCGCCAGCAGTTTCAGTGCTAGCACAGATACGCAGTATTTT.

In this sample, this clone turned up a few times. As DNA, the CDR3 is TGTGCCAGCAGCTTAGGACTCAACGAGCAGTACTTC. It specifies CASSLGLNEQYF. The chain uses TRBV7-9 and TRBJ2-7, with D unclear. Germline values: CDR1 SEHNR, CDR2 FQNEAQ (reference sequence). This CDR3 region has 12 residues. The V end was cut by 1 base, the J end by 5 bases, with 6 bases between.

This chain links TRBV19 with TRBJ1-2, with TRBD1 as a possible D gene (6 bases). V dropped 2 bases and J dropped 2 bases, with 12 bases sitting between them. Germline CDR1 is LNHDA and CDR2 is SQIVND (reference sequence). This CDR3 spans 15 amino acids. CDR3 coding DNA: TGTGCCAGTAGTATACTCCACAGGGAAAACTATGGCTACACCTTC. Residues: CASSILHRENYGYTF.

The V gene is TRBV11-2, the J gene TRBJ2-4; maybe TRBD2 (5 bases). Looked up from germline, CDR1 is SGHAT and CDR2 is FQNNGV. The CDR3 is 16 amino acids. V was pared by 3 bases and J by 0 bases, with 12 bases between. CDR3: CASSFDAGLAKNIQYF. The CDR3 coding sequence is TGTGCCAGCAGCTTTGACGCAGGACTAGCCAAAAACATTCAGTACTTC.

The J gene is TRBJ2-1, the V gene TRBV11-2; 8 bases map to TRBD2. The germline V gene encodes CDR1 SGHAT and CDR2 FQNNGV. The CDR3 consists of 15 residues. The J segment lost 4 bases and the V segment lost 5 bases, leaving 7 bases of the junction unmatched. DNA of the CDR3: TGTGCCAGCAGCCTTGGGGCTAGCGGGTACAATGAGCAGTTCTTC. Translating it yields CASSLGASGYNEQFF.

The CDR3 DNA reads as TGCGCCAGCGGGTCGCAGGGGACAACGCAGTATTTT. Its protein product is CASGSQGTTQYF. The J gene is TRBJ2-3, the V gene TRBV5-1, with D possibly matching TRBD1 (6 bases). The germline V and J ends were trimmed by 7 bases and 9 bases, with 15 bases remaining between them. The CDR3 consists of 12 residues. The germline CDR1 and CDR2 sequences are SGHRS and YFSETQ. The complete variable domain, with remaining parts taken from reference TRBV5-1 and TRBJ2-3, reads KAGVTQTPRYLIKTRGQQVTLSCSPISGHRSVSWYQQTPGQGLQFLFEYFSETQRNKGNFPGRFSGRQFSNSRSEMNVSTLELGDSALYLCASGSQGTTQYFGPGTRLTVL.

V is TRBV3-1 (or the pseudogene TRBV3-2) and J is TRBJ2-7, with 10 nucleotides matching TRBD2. Germline V gene lookup returns CDR1 LGHDT and CDR2 YNNKEL (reference sequence). The CDR3 sequence is 16 residues long. Trimming cost V 4 bases and J 5 bases; bases outside gene matches: 11. The CDR3 is CASSPGSWLAGDEQYF. For the CDR3, the DNA is TGTGCCAGCAGCCCCGGGAGCTGGCTAGCGGGGGACGAGCAGTACTTC.

V gene TRBV4-2 combines with J gene TRBJ1-2; D unresolved. The ends were cut back, 0 bases at V and 2 bases at J, with 13 bases in the middle. Per the germline V gene, CDR1 is LGHNA and CDR2 is YNFKEQ. This CDR3 has 16 residues. The CDR3 coding sequence is TGTGCCAGCAGCCAAGATTTGCTAGAGGCGAACTATGGCTACACCTTC. Amino acid sequence: CASSQDLLEANYGYTF.

The chain has TRBV12-3 or TRBV12-4 and TRBJ1-3, with a tentative D call TRBD1 (5 bases). V was trimmed by 6 bases and J by 4 bases, leaving 10 bases between them. The CDR3 consists of 13 residues. CDR3 nucleotide sequence: TGTGCCAGCAGAAAGACAGCCGGAAACACCATATATTTT. Translating it yields CASRKTAGNTIYF.

V is TRBV2 and J is TRBJ1-2, with TRBD1 matching 7 bases. V shed 7 bases, J shed 4 bases, and the junction held 9 bases outside the gene matches. This CDR3 is built from 14 residues. Per the germline V gene, CDR1 is SNHLY and CDR2 is FYNNEI. The CDR3 coding sequence is TGTGCCAGCAATCCGGGACAGACACTCTATGGCTACACCTTC. It specifies CASNPGQTLYGYTF.

The chain links TRBV6-5 to TRBJ2-1, with 9 bases matching TRBD2. V lost 4 bases to trimming and J lost 4 bases; unmatched junction nucleotides: 5. CDR3 length: 15 residues. CDR1 and CDR2 from the germline V gene are MNHEY and SVGAGI. The CDR3 bases are TGTGCCAGCAGTTGGGGACTAGCTCAATACAATGAGCAGTTCTTC. Protein sequence: CASSWGLAQYNEQFF.

This clone has a single count. CDR3 sequence: CASSQERGTGITNSPLHF. DNA of the CDR3: TGTGCCAGCAGCCAAGAGAGAGGGACAGGCATCACTAATTCACCCCTCCACTTT. The V gene is TRBV3-1 (or the pseudogene TRBV3-2), the J gene TRBJ1-6, with 8 nucleotides matching TRBD1. V lost 0 bases and J lost 6; bases outside the gene matches: 10. Germline V gene sequence: CDR1 LGHDT, CDR2 YNNKEL (reference sequence). The CDR3 is 18 residues long.

The genes are TRBV29-1 and TRBJ1-4; TRBD1 aligns across 9 bases. With V trimmed by 7 bases and J by 8 bases, 11 bases remained unmatched. Germline V gene lookup returns CDR1 SQVTM and CDR2 ANQGSEA. The CDR3 contains 14 residues. The CDR3: CSAGQGRDGEKLFF. The CDR3 DNA reads as TGCAGCGCTGGACAGGGGCGAGATGGCGAAAAACTGTTTTTT.

The chain combines TRBV10-3 with TRBJ2-3; 12 bases agree with TRBD2. The CDR3 length is 15 residues. Germline V lookup: CDR1 ENHRY, CDR2 SYGVKD. V was clipped by 11 bases and J by 0 bases; unmatched bases: 6. The CDR3 DNA is TGTGCCTCGACTAGCGGGGGCCAAAGCACAGATACGCAGTATTTT. Its protein product is CASTSGGQSTDTQYF.

This chain connects TRBV6-2 or TRBV6-3 to TRBJ2-1, with 8 bases identical to TRBD2. The CDR3 is 18 amino acids. V lost 5 bases and J lost 6; bases outside the gene matches: 18. Germline CDR1 MNHEY, CDR2 SVGEGT. Here the CDR3 reads CASSRTKTGTRGSNEQFF. In DNA, the CDR3 is TGTGCCAGCAGTCGCACGAAAACCGGGACTAGAGGGTCCAATGAGCAGTTCTTC.

The J gene is TRBJ2-3, the V gene TRBV6-4, with 10 nucleotides matching TRBD1. V lost 6 bases, J lost 2 bases, and 8 bases stayed unmatched. This CDR3 has 16 amino acids. Germline assignment: CDR1 MRHNA and CDR2 SNTAGT. CDR3 loop: CASSIGQGELTDTQYF. CDR3 nucleotide sequence: TGTGCCAGCAGCATTGGACAGGGGGAACTCACAGATACGCAGTATTTT.

This clone has only one observation. The chain has TRBV21-1 and TRBJ1-2; the table's TRBD1 call for D was not verified on the DNA. TRBV21-1 is classified as a pseudogene. The CDR3 is 12 residues long. CDR3 loop: CASSNRRGGYTF. In DNA, the CDR3 is TGTGCCAGCAGCAATCGAAGGGGTGGCTACACCTTC.

In its sample, this clone was seen many times. The chain employs TRBV5-6 and TRBJ2-2; 14 bases are a match to TRBD2. Unmatched junction bases numbered 3, after V lost 4 bases and J lost 1 base. Germline V CDR1 and CDR2: SGHDT, YYEEEE. This CDR3 region has 17 residues. In DNA form, the CDR3 reads TGTGCCAGCAGCGAGGGACTAGCGGGGGTGAACACCGGGGAGCTGTTTTTT. It encodes CASSEGLAGVNTGELFF.

This chain connects TRBV5-1 to TRBJ2-1, with a weak D call TRBD2 (5 bases). Trimming cost V 1 base and J 8 bases, with 13 bases left between them. Germline CDR1 is SGHRS and CDR2 is YFSETQ. The CDR3 length is 14 residues. The CDR3 reads CASSLNRRGDEQFF. The CDR3 region has the DNA TGCGCCAGCAGCTTGAATCGTCGGGGAGATGAGCAGTTCTTC. The variable domain in full, with the rest retrieved from reference TRBV5-1 and TRBJ2-1, is KAGVTQTPRYLIKTRGQQVTLSCSPISGHRSVSWYQQTPGQGLQFLFEYFSETQRNKGNFPGRFSGRQFSNSRSEMNVSTLELGDSALYLCASSLNRRGDEQFFGPGTRLTVL.

CDR3 sequence: CASSQPTGPEQFF. The CDR3 bases are TGTGCCAGCAGCCAACCGACAGGCCCTGAGCAGTTCTTC. J is TRBJ2-1 and V is TRBV4-2; TRBD1 might be the D (6 bases). The germline gives CDR1 LGHNA, CDR2 YNFKEQ. This CDR3 spans 13 amino acids. V lost 2 bases, J lost 9 bases, and 11 bases lay in between.

V usage is TRBV28 and J usage is TRBJ2-7; tentatively, D is TRBD1 (5 bases). CDR3 length equals 12 residues. V lost 5 bases and J lost 5, with 10 bases in between. Germline loops: CDR1 MDHEN, CDR2 SYDVKM. CDR3 coding DNA: TGTGCCAGCAGTGTCAGGGTCAACGAGCAGTACTTC. Translating it yields CASSVRVNEQYF.

The V call is TRBV5-1, the J call TRBJ2-3, with D possibly TRBD2 on 6 matching bases. V shed 2 bases and J shed 3 bases, with 13 bases lying between them. Germline CDR1 is SGHRS and CDR2 is YFSETQ. The CDR3 sequence is 15 residues long. The CDR3 here is CASSFTGSWTDTQYF. As DNA, the CDR3 is TGCGCCAGCAGCTTCACCGGGAGTTGGACAGATACGCAGTATTTT.